What follows is one T cell receptor beta chain and its context. The antigen it recognizes is unknown. No clone much larger than this one lies a single base away; base qualities are absent. Unmatched junction bases come to 6, with V trimmed by 3 bases and J by 8 bases. For CDR1 and CDR2, the germline V gene (reference sequence) lists SGHNT and YYREEE. CDR3 length: 16 amino acids, cysteine to phenylalanine. Only the CDR3 portion is preserved as DNA: 48 bases, with reading frame beginning at the first base. Separate from the roughly 630-subject first cohort, the validation cohort of 95 to 150 subjects was the group to which the donors belonged. The library relied on the immunoSEQ multiplex PCR assay. Concerning the study's data processing: To diagnose cytomegalovirus status from the catalog of TCR beta chain sequences, a statistical classification framework was built. The clones in this table, taken by TCRdb from immuneACCESS, are in-frame only. Not every clone is retained; where verified, under half of the shortfall comes from an unresolved V gene, and the cause of the rest is unknown. V and J calls plus clone size are reproduced from that table; the DNA served to infer D and trimming. The sample table shows more than 90,000 clones, and about 82% are seen once. The ten largest clonotypes hold nearly 5% of the sample.

This sample is part of a study of cytomegalovirus exposure and HLA in healthy donors (dated by TCRdb to about 2017). With regard to the full study: A later analysis indicated that the 110 or so validation repertoires were generated on the platform also employed for the roughly 730 repertoires of the first cohort. High-throughput TCR immunosequencing, statistical association of individual TCRs with disease status, and machine learning were combined to predict cytomegalovirus infection status. The study aimed to test whether signatures of past pathogen exposure could be identified by cataloging public T cell receptors. A separate validation cohort of roughly 110 different subjects was used in addition to the roughly 720-subject first cohort.

General conclusions and limits of the study: Three of the identified cytomegalovirus-associated TCR beta chains were confirmed in vitro to be specific for cytomegalovirus antigens. Cytomegalovirus status was reported to be diagnosed by the classifier with high specificity and sensitivity in both the original and validation cohorts. A later analysis had no HLA typing for the validation cohort, so co-occurrence there was scored across all 130 or so repertoires. Most TCR sequences were observed very rarely across donors, whereas some public TCRs were present in many individuals. Subsequent analysis determined that TCRs grouped into clusters in the first cohort also showed a tendency toward co-occurrence across the 120 or so validation repertoires, and 94% of cluster scores exceeded 0. The authors suggested that the approach could potentially be generalized to other disease states and immunological phenotypes. A total of 164 TCR beta chains were listed by the study as associated with cytomegalovirus.

Specimen: PBMCs. This receptor was obtained from a man aged 18 to 30 in good health and CMV-seronegative. The chain couples TRBV5-4 to TRBJ2-1; TRBD2 matches 15 bases in the middle. The DNA is as follows: TGTGCCAGCAGCTCCCCGGGACTAGCGGGGGGCCATGAGCAGTTCTTC. This yields the protein CASSSPGLAGGHEQFF.